This entry describes one T cell receptor beta chain. The data belong to a study of CD8 T cells in Susac syndrome. Germline CDR1 reads SGHTA; CDR2 reads FQGTGA. This CDR3 spans 15 amino acids. V lost 5 bases, J lost 6 bases, and 16 bases lay in between. Random hexamers were used to reverse transcribe the RNA input (about 0.5 to 1 ug). Each CDR3 protein is one row after TCRdb ran MiXCR on the immunoSEQ multiplex PCR reads. The table has some 150,000 distinct CDR3 sequences, about 95% seen once. Sequenced sample: CD8+ T cells from PBMCs. This TCR was recovered from a human donor with multiple sclerosis. The chain employs TRBV7-3 and TRBJ2-2; TRBD2 might be the D (6 bases). CDR3 in DNA: TGTGCCAGCAGCCCCCTACCTAGCGCCCCCGGGGAGCTGTTTTTT. It is translated as CASSPLPSAPGELFF.